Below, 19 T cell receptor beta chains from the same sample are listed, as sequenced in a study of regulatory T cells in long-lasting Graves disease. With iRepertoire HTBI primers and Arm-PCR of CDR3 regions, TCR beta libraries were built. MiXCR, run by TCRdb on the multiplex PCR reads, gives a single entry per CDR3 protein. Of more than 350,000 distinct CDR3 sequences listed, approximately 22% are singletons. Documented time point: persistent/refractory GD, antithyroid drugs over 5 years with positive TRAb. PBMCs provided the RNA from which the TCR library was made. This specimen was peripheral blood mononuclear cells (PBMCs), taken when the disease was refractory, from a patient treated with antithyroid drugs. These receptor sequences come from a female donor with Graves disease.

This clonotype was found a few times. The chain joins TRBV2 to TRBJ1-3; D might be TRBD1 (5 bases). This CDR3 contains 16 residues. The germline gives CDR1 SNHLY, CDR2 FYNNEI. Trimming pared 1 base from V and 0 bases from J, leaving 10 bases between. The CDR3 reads CASSEEGAASGNTIYF. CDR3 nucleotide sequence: TGTGCCAGCAGTGAAGAAGGGGCAGCCTCTGGAAACACCATATATTTT. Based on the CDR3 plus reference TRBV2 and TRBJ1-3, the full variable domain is EPEVTQTPSHQVTQMGQEVILRCVPISNHLYFYWYRQILGQKVEFLVSFYNNEISEKSEIFDDQFSVERPDGSNFTLKIRSTKLEDSAMYFCASSEEGAASGNTIYFGEGSWLTVV.

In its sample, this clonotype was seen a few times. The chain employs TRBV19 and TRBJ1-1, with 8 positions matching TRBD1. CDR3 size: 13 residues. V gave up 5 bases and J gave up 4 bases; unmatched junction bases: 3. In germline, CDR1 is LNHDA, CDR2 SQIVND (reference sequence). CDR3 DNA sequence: TGTGCCAGTAGTGAACAGGGGGTCACTGAAGCTTTCTTT. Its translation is CASSEQGVTEAFF. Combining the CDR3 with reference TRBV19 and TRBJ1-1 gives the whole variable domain DGGITQSPKYLFRKEGQNVTLSCEQNLNHDAMYWYRQDPGQGLRLIYYSQIVNDFQKGDIAEGYSVSREKKESFPLTVTSAQKNPTAFYLCASSEQGVTEAFFGQGTRLTVV.

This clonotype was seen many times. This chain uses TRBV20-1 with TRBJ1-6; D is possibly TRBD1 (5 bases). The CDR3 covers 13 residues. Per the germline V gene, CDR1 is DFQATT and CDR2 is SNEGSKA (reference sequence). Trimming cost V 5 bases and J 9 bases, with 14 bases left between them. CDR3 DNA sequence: TGCAGTGCTTGGGCAAGGGGAGGTTCACCCCTCCACTTT. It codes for CSAWARGGSPLHF.

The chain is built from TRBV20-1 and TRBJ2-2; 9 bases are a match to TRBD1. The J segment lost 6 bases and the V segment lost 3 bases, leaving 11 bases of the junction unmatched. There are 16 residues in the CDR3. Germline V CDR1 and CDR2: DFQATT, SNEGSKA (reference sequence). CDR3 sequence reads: CSARDPGQGKAGELFF. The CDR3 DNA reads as TGCAGTGCTAGGGATCCGGGACAGGGAAAAGCCGGGGAGCTGTTTTTT.

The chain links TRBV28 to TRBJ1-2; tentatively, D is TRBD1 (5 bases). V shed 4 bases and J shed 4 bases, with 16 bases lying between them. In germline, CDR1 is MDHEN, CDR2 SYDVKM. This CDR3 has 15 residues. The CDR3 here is CASSSPAGTVYGYTF. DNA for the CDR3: TGTGCCAGCAGTTCGCCGGCCGGGACGGTCTATGGCTACACCTTC.

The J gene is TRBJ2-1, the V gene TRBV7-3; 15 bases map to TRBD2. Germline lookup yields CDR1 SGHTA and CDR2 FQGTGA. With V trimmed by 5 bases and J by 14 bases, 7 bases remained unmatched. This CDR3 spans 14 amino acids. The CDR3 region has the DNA TGTGCCAGCAGCGCCTCCGGGACTAGCGGGGGGAAGTTCTTC. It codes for CASSASGTSGGKFF.

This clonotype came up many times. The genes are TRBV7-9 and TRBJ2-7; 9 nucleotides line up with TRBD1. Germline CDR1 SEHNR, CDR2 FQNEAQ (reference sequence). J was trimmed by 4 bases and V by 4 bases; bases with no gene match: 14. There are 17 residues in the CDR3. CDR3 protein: CASSSTPRGQGLYEQYF. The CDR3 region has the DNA TGTGCCAGCAGCTCAACACCGCGGGGACAGGGTCTGTACGAGCAGTACTTC.

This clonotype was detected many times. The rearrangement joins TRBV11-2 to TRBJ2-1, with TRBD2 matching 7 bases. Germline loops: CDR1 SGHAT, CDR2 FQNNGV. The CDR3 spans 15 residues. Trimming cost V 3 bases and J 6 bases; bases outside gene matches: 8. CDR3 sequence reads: CASSFGGSYLNEQFF. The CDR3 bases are TGTGCCAGCAGCTTCGGCGGGAGTTATCTCAATGAGCAGTTCTTC.

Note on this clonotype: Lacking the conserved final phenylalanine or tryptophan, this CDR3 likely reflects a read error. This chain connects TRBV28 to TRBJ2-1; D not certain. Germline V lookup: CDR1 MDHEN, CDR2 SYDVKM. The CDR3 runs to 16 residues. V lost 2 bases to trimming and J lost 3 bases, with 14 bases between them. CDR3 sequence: CASSLMPGKVYNEQFL. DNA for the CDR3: TGTGCCAGCAGTTTAATGCCCGGTAAGGTCTACAATGAGCAGTTCCTC.

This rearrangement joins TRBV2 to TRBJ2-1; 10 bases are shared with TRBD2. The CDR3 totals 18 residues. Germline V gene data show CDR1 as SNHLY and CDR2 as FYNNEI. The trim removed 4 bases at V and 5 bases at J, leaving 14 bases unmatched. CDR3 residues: CASSGPPPAGGLNNEQFF. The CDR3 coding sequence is TGTGCCAGCAGTGGCCCCCCCCCAGCGGGAGGGCTCAACAATGAGCAGTTCTTC.

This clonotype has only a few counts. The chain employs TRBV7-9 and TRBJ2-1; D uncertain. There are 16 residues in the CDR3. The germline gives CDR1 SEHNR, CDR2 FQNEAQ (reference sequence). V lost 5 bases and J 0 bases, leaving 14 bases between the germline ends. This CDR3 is CASSTPGLGSYNEQFF. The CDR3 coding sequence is TGTGCCAGCAGCACACCAGGTCTGGGCTCCTACAATGAGCAGTTCTTC. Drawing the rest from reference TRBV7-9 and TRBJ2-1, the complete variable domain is DTGVSQNPRHKITKRGQNVTFRCDPISEHNRLYWYRQTLGQGPEFLTYFQNEAQLEKSRLLSDRFSAERPKGSFSTLEIQRTEQGDSAMYLCASSTPGLGSYNEQFFGPGTRLTVL.

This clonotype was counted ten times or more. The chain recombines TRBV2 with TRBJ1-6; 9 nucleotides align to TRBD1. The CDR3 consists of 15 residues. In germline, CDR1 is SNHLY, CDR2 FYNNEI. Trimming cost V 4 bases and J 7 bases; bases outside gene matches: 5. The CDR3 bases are TGTGCCAGCAGTGGATGGACAGGGGAAAATTCACCCCTCCACTTT. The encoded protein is CASSGWTGENSPLHF.

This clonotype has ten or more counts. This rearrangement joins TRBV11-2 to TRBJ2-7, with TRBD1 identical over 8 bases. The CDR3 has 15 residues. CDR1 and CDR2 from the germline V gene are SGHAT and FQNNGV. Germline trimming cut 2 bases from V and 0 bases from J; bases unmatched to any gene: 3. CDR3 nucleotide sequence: TGTGCCAGCAGCTTAAGCGGACAGGGCTCCTACGAGCAGTACTTC. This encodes CASSLSGQGSYEQYF. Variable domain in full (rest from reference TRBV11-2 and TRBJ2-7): EAGVAQSPRYKIIEKRQSVAFWCNPISGHATLYWYQQILGQGPKLLIQFQNNGVVDDSQLPKDRFSAERLKGVDSTLKIQPAKLEDSAVYLCASSLSGQGSYEQYFGPGTRLTVT.

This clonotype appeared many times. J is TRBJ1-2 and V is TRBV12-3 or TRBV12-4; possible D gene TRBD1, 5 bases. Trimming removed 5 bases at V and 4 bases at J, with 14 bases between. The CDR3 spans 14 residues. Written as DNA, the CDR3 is TGTGCCAGCAGTGACGCAGGGTTGGGCTATGGCTACACCTTC. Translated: CASSDAGLGYGYTF.

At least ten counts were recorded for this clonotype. CDR3 protein: CATTGTARPQHF. The CDR3 DNA reads as TGTGCCACCACCGGGACAGCAAGACCCCAGCATTTT. The chain combines TRBV28 with TRBJ1-5; 7 nucleotides match TRBD1. The germline CDR1 and CDR2 sequences are MDHEN and SYDVKM. V was pared by 10 bases and J by 10 bases, with 10 bases of the junction left unmatched. This CDR3 contains 12 residues.

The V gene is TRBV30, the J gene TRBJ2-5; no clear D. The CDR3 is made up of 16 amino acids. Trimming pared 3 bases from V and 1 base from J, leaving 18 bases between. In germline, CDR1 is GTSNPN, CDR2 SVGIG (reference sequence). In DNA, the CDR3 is TGTGCCTGGAGGCGAGATTCCCGGGTCCGCCAAGAGACCCAGTACTTC. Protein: CAWRRDSRVRQETQYF. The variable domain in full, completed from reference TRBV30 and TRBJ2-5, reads SQTIHQWPATLVQPVGSPLSLECTVEGTSNPNLYWYRQAAGRGLQLLFYSVGIGQISSEVPQNLSASRPQDRQFILSSKKLLLSDSGFYLCAWRRDSRVRQETQYFGPGTRLLVL.

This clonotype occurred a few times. This CDR3 reads CASSTHGQSNTEAFF. Here the CDR3 DNA reads TGTGCCAGCAGCACCCACGGACAGTCGAACACTGAAGCTTTCTTT. The chain combines TRBV9 with TRBJ1-1; D is possibly TRBD1 (6 bases). The germline V gene encodes CDR1 SGDLS and CDR2 YYNGEE. The CDR3 consists of 15 residues. V was cut by 4 bases and J by 1 base, with 14 bases left in between. Full variable domain (missing parts from reference TRBV9 and TRBJ1-1): DSGVTQTPKHLITATGQRVTLRCSPRSGDLSVYWYQQSLDQGLQFLIQYYNGEERAKGNILERFSAQQFPDLHSELNLSSLELGDSALYFCASSTHGQSNTEAFFGQGTRLTVV.

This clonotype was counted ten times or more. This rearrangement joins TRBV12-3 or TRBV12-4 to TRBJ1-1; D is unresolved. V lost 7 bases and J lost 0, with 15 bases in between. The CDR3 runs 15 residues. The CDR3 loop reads CASINGQALNTEAFF. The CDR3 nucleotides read TGTGCCAGCATAAATGGGCAGGCCTTGAACACTGAAGCTTTCTTT.

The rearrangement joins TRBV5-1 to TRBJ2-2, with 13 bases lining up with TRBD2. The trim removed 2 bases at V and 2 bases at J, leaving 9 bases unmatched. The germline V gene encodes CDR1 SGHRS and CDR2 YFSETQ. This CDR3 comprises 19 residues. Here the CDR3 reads CASSFGTSGNLYNTGELFF. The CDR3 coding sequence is TGCGCCAGCAGCTTCGGGACTAGCGGGAATCTTTATAACACCGGGGAGCTGTTTTTT.